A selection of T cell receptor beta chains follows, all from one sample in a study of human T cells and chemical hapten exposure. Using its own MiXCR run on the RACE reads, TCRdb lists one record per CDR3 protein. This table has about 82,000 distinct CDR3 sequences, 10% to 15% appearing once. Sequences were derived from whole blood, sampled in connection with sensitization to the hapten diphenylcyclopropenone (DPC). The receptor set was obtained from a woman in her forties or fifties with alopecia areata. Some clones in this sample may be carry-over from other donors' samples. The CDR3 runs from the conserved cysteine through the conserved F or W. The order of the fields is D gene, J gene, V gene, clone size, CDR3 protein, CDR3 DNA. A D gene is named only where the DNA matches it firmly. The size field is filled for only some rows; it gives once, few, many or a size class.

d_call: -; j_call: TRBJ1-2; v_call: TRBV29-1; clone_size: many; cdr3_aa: CSVPGGDYGYTF; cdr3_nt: TGCAGCGTTCCCGGGGGCGACTATGGCTACACCTTC
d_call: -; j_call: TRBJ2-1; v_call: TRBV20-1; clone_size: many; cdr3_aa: CSAADAREQFF; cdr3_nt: TGCAGTGCTGCTGACGCCAGGGAGCAGTTCTTC
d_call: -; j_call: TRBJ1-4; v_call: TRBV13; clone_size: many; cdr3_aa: CASSSGRGDEKLFF; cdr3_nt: TGTGCCAGCAGCTCCGGAAGGGGGGATGAAAAACTGTTTTTT
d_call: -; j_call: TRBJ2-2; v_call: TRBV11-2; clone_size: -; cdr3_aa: CASSFRQGRDTGELFF; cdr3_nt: TGTGCCAGCAGCTTCCGACAGGGGAGGGACACCGGGGAGCTGTTTTTT
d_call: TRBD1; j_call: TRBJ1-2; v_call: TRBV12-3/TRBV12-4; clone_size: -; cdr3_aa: CASRADRGKLDGYTF; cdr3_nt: TGTGCCAGCAGGGCCGACAGGGGGAAGTTGGATGGCTACACCTTC
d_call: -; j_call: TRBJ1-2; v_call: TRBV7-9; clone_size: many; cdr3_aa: CASSLVEGRGYTF; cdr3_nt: TGTGCCAGCAGCTTAGTGGAGGGAAGAGGCTACACCTTC
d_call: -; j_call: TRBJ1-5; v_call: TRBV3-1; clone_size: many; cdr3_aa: CASSEARDGGINSNQPQHF; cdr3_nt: TGTGCCAGCAGCGAAGCTAGGGACGGGGGGATTAATAGCAATCAGCCCCAGCATTTT
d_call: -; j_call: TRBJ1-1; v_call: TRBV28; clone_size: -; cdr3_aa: CASRESGNTEAFF; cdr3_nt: TGTGCCAGCCGGGAAAGCGGGAACACTGAAGCTTTCTTT
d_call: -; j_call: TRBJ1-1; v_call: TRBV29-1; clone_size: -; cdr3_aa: CSVRQPLNTEAFF; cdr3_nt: TGCAGCGTTCGACAGCCGTTGAACACTGAAGCTTTCTTT
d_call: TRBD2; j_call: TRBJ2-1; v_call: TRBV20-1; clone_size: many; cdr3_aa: CSARSVRDYAYNEQFF; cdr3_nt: TGCAGTGCTAGGTCCGTCCGGGACTACGCCTACAATGAGCAGTTCTTC
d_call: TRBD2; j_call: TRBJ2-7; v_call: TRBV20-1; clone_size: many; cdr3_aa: CSATAGTSGRYEQYF; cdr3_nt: TGCAGTGCTACCGCCGGGACTAGCGGGAGATACGAGCAGTACTTC
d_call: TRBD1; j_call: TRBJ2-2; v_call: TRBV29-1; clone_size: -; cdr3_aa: CSAGQANTGELFF; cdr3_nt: TGCAGCGCCGGACAGGCGAACACCGGGGAGCTGTTTTTT
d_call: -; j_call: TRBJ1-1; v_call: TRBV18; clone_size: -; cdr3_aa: CVSSPTQTDNTEAFF; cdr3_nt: TGTGTCAGCTCACCCACACAGACAGATAACACTGAAGCTTTCTTT
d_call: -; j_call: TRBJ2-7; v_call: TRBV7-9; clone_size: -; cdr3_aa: CASSLANRGLDEQYF; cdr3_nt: TGTGCCAGCAGCTTAGCTAATAGGGGCCTTGACGAGCAGTACTTC
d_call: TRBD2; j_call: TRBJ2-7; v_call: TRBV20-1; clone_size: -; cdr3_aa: CAAEVGGIYEQYF; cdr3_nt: TGCGCAGCGGAGGTGGGAGGGATCTACGAGCAGTACTTC
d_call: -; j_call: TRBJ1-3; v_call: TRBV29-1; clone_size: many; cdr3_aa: CSVEGQPDPSGNTIYF; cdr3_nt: TGCAGCGTTGAAGGACAGCCGGACCCCTCTGGAAACACCATATATTTT
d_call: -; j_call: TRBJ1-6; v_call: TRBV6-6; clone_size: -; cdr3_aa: CASTQDRNSPLHF; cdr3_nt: TGTGCCAGCACCCAAGACCGAAATTCACCCCTCCACTTT
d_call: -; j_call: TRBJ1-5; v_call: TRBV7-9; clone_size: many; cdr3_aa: CASSLGGGQPQHF; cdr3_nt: TGTGCCAGCAGCTTAGGGGGGGGCCAGCCCCAGCATTTT
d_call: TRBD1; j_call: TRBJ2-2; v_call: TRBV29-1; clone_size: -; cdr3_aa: CSAVSPGQTNTGELFF; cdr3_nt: TGCAGCGCCGTTTCCCCGGGACAGACGAACACCGGGGAGCTGTTTTTT
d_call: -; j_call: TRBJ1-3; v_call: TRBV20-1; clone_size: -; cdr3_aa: CSARALHSSGNTIYF; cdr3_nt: TGCAGTGCTAGAGCCCTCCACAGCTCTGGAAACACCATATATTTT